Listed below are T cell receptor beta chains from one sample, sequenced in a study of blood T cell repertoires in COVID-19. Method: immunoSEQ multiplex PCR; TCRdb's copy keeps in-frame clones and lacks some. This table holds about 300,000 clones, around 84% found once. The sequenced sample was peripheral blood. Source of these receptors: a man in his 70s with acute or convalescent COVID-19. CDR3s include the opening cysteine and the closing phenylalanine or tryptophan. Each record gives: clone size, J gene, D gene, CDR3 length, V gene, CDR3 DNA, CDR3 protein. D genes are given only for firm matches. Clone size is shown for a subset of rows, as once, few, many or a class of expanded clone.

. TRBJ2-3 TRBD2 17 TRBV6-1 TGTGCCAGCAGTGAGGGGCCTGTGGGGGGGAACACAGATACGCAGTATTTT CASSEGPVGGNTDTQYF
once TRBJ1-2 TRBD1 18 TRBV18 TGTGCCAGCTCACCACGGTCGGTATCCCAGGGGGCGAACTATGGCTACACCTTC CASSPRSVSQGANYGYTF
. TRBJ2-7 TRBD1 15 TRBV5-4 TGTGCCAGCAGCTTGGGGACAGGGGTTTCTCGCGAGCAGTACTTC CASSLGTGVSREQYF
. TRBJ1-2 . 13 TRBV27 TGTGCCAGCAGTCCGCAGGGTGGCCGTGGCTACACCTTC CASSPQGGRGYTF
. TRBJ2-7 . 15 TRBV6-5 TGTGCCAGCAGTTTCGACTTCGGACAGATCTACGAGCAGTACTTC CASSFDFGQIYEQYF
once TRBJ2-6 TRBD1 18 TRBV5-1 TGCGCCAGCAGCCCGGGACAGGGAGGTTTCCCCGGGGCCAACGTCCTGACTTTC CASSPGQGGFPGANVLTF
. TRBJ2-6 TRBD1 15 TRBV4-2 TGTGCCAGCAGCCAGACAGGGGCTGGGGCCAACGTCCTGACTTTC CASSQTGAGANVLTF
. TRBJ1-5 TRBD1 19 TRBV11-3 TGTGCCAGCAGCTTAGTATGCGGGACAGGGTGGAGGGGCAATCAGCCCCAGCATTTT CASSLVCGTGWRGNQPQHF
. TRBJ2-2 . 18 TRBV5-1 TGCGCCAGCAACCCAACAGGGCAGAGCGGGATGGGGACCGGGGAGCTGTTTTTT CASNPTGQSGMGTGELFF
. TRBJ1-5 TRBD1 16 TRBV19 TGTGCCAGTACCTCCCGTCGACAGGGATCAAGTCAGCCCCAGCATTTT CASTSRRQGSSQPQHF
once TRBJ1-2 . 12 TRBV29-1 TGCAGCGTTAGTGTGACAGCCATATCGTACACCTTC CSVSVTAISYTF
. TRBJ1-1 . 14 TRBV4-1 TGCGCCAGCAGCCAAGGCAGGGGAAGCACTGAAGCTTTCTTT CASSQGRGSTEAFF
. TRBJ2-1 . 18 TRBV21-1 TGTGCCAGCAGCAAACCCCCTTTAAGGGGCGGAATTCACAATGAGCAGTTCTTC CASSKPPLRGGIHNEQFF
. TRBJ2-7 TRBD1 15 TRBV19 TGTGCCAGTAGTCGGACAGGGGGCCGCCTCGGCGAGCAGTACTTC CASSRTGGRLGEQYF
. TRBJ2-7 TRBD1 18 TRBV28 TGTGCCAGCAGTTTCCCTACAGGGGGGCGATTAGACTCCTACGAGCAGTACTTC CASSFPTGGRLDSYEQYF
. TRBJ2-1 TRBD1 16 TRBV11-1 TGTGCCAGCAGCGCCCCAGGGGGCGCACCCTACAATGAGCAGTTCTTC CASSAPGGAPYNEQFF
. TRBJ2-7 . 14 TRBV14 TGTGCCAGCAGCCAATGGGGTAGCGTCTACGAGCAGTACTTC CASSQWGSVYEQYF
. TRBJ2-5 . 13 TRBV9 TGTGCCAGCAGCGTAGTGTCCGGTGAGACCCAGTACTTC CASSVVSGETQYF
. TRBJ1-5 TRBD1 14 TRBV19 TGTGCCAGTTTTGACAGGGAAAAAAATCAGCCCCAGCATTTT CASFDREKNQPQHF
few TRBJ2-1 TRBD1 16 TRBV11-2 TGTGCCAGCAGCTCAGGGGGCACCTCCATCTACAATGAGCAGTTCTTC CASSSGGTSIYNEQFF
. TRBJ1-6 TRBD1 14 TRBV27 TGTGCCAGCCGACAGGGGCACAGGGATTCACCCCTCCACTTT CASRQGHRDSPLHF
. TRBJ2-5 TRBD2 16 TRBV29-1 TGCAGCGTTGCGAGCGGGAGGGCCCCATACCAAGAGACCCAGTACTTC CSVASGRAPYQETQYF
. TRBJ2-1 TRBD2 14 TRBV20-1 TGCAGTGCTAGTTCTAGCGGGCCATACAATGAGCAGTTCTTC CSASSSGPYNEQFF
. TRBJ1-5 . 16 TRBV7-6 TGTGCCAGCAGCTTATCTGTGGGCATGGGCAATCAGCCCCAGCATTTT CASSLSVGMGNQPQHF
. TRBJ1-2 . 13 TRBV7-9 TGTGCCAGCAGCTTAGGAGACACAGGGTCTAACACCTTC CASSLGDTGSNTF
. TRBJ1-5 . 15 TRBV7-2 TGTGCCAGCAGCTTAAATGGGCCAGGCAATCAGCCCCAGCATTTT CASSLNGPGNQPQHF
. TRBJ2-1 TRBD1 15 TRBV4-2 TGTGCCAGCAGCCCGGGACAGGGGGGCGAAGATGAGCAGTTCTTC CASSPGQGGEDEQFF
. TRBJ2-5 . 14 TRBV18 TGTGCCAGCTCCCTATGGGGCAGGGAAGAGACCCAGTACTTC CASSLWGREETQYF
few TRBJ1-2 . 13 TRBV29-1 TGCATCATAGAGACAGGTCCGAACTATGGCTACACCTTC CIIETGPNYGYTF
. TRBJ2-7 TRBD1 15 TRBV5-1 TGCGCCAGCAGCTTGGCCACAGGGGACATCTACGAGCAGTACTTC CASSLATGDIYEQYF
. TRBJ1-5 TRBD1 15 TRBV28 TGTGCCAGCAGTTTGGGGGGACAGGGCGGTCAGCCCCAGCATTTT CASSLGGQGGQPQHF
few TRBJ2-7 TRBD2 17 TRBV3-1/TRBV3-2 TGTGCCAGCAGCCCATATTGGGGTAGCGGGGGGGCCTACGAGCAGTACTTC CASSPYWGSGGAYEQYF
. TRBJ2-7 . 15 TRBV6-2/TRBV6-3 TGTGCCAGCAGTCCAAGACAGGTTCGGTCCTACGAGCAGTACTTC CASSPRQVRSYEQYF
. TRBJ1-2 TRBD1 13 TRBV19 TGTGCCAGTACCTTCGGGACAGGGTTTGGCTACACCTTC CASTFGTGFGYTF
. TRBJ2-7 TRBD2 15 TRBV5-5 TGTGCCAGCAGCCTCTCAGCGGGGTACTCCTACGAGCAGTACTTC CASSLSAGYSYEQYF
. TRBJ2-5 TRBD2 15 TRBV30 TGTGCCTGGAGTTTGGGTAGCGGGGGGGTTGAGACCCAGTACTTC CAWSLGSGGVETQYF
. TRBJ2-2 . 16 TRBV7-2 TGTGCCAGCAGCTTAGTGGTTCGCGGGGGCTGGGGGGAGCTGTTTTTT CASSLVVRGGWGELFF
once TRBJ1-2 . 13 TRBV24-1 TGTGCCACCAGTGATAGGAGAATGGATGGCTACACCTTC CATSDRRMDGYTF
once TRBJ2-2 TRBD2 17 TRBV13 TGTGCCAGCAGCTTTTTGGCGGGAGGCCCGGGCACCGGGGAGCTGTTTTTT CASSFLAGGPGTGELFF
. TRBJ1-2 TRBD1 14 TRBV5-5 TGTGCCAGCAGCTCAGGGACAGGGAACTATGGCTACACCTTC CASSSGTGNYGYTF
once TRBJ1-3 . 15 TRBV10-3 TGTGCCATCAGGGAGACACGAAGCTCTGGAAACACCATATATTTT CAIRETRSSGNTIYF
. TRBJ2-3 . 15 TRBV27 TGTGCCAGCGCCGTGGTAGCGGTCAACTCGGGTACGCAGTATTTT CASAVVAVNSGTQYF
few TRBJ1-6 TRBD1 15 TRBV9 TGTGCCAGCAGCGTTCTGGACAGGGGGAATTCACCCCTCCACTTT CASSVLDRGNSPLHF
. TRBJ2-3 TRBD1 14 TRBV7-2 TGTGCCAGCAGGGAAAACAGGGGGACAGATACGCAGTATTTT CASRENRGTDTQYF
. TRBJ2-3 TRBD1 16 TRBV5-1 TGCGCCAGCAGCTCTGCCCGCGGACAGGGCACAGATACGCAGTATTTT CASSSARGQGTDTQYF
. TRBJ2-2 TRBD2 19 TRBV28 TGTGCCAGCAGTTCGCCGGGACTAGCGGGAATTGGTAACACCGGGGAGCTGTTTTTT CASSSPGLAGIGNTGELFF
. TRBJ2-3 TRBD2 18 TRBV4-2 TGTGCCAGCAGCCAAACTAGCGGGGGAGCCTATAGCACAGATACGCAGTATTTT CASSQTSGGAYSTDTQYF